This T cell receptor beta chain was identified during a study of T cells after yellow fever vaccination. Study context: SMART-Seq v4 Ultra Low Input prepared the low-cell-number fractions.

TCRdb redid the calling of the 5' RACE reads with MiXCR, one entry per CDR3 protein. The table shows 550,000 to 750,000 distinct CDR3 sequences, with about 13% occurring only once. This clonotype turned up a few times. Its matching antigen is unknown. General study results and limits: The secondary response was weaker, and its peak arrived faster, on day 5 versus 15. Clonotypes shared by both compartments, CD4 and CD8, made up a small share. Booster sampling recovered most clones from primary vaccination (under 98% CD4, around 88% CD8).

The sample here was PBMCs, taken on the day of the yellow fever booster vaccination. The sequence was collected from a man aged 30-40 years who received the YFV17D yellow fever vaccine.

The CDR3 region has the DNA TGCAGCGTCTCGGGACAGGGGGCTTACGAGCAGTACTTC. This encodes CSVSGQGAYEQYF. The chain carries TRBV29-1 and TRBJ2-7; the match to TRBD1 covers 12 bases. The germline V gene has CDR1 SQVTM and CDR2 ANQGSEA. The ends lost 6 bases at V and 4 bases at J; junction bases unmatched: 4. CDR3 length: 13 residues.